This T cell receptor (beta chain) was identified in a study of OX40 agonist ivuxolimab in advanced cancers. Across the whole study: The treatment was a fully human IgG2 OX40 agonist, ivuxolimab. Of the patients, three showed partial responses, one with hepatocellular carcinoma and two with cutaneous melanoma. Every 2 weeks, patients received ivuxolimab intravenously, dosed at 0.01 to 10 mg/kg. The study, taken as a whole, reports: Compared with CD4+, CD8+ T cells on average had more expanded clones.

In regard to this clone: The target antigen is unknown.

TCRdb's copy holds only in-frame clones and misses some; the assay was immunoSEQ multiplex PCR. The sample shows fewer than 35,000 clones, 89% of them seen only once. The CDR3 runs to 15 residues. V dropped 4 bases and J dropped 4; count of bases not matched to a gene: 4. Looked up from germline, CDR1 is MNHNS and CDR2 is SASEGT. The chain uses TRBV6-1 and TRBJ1-5; 10 bases fit TRBD1. Here the sequenced sample was CD4+ or CD8+ T cells sorted from blood, taken in a trial of the OX40 agonist ivuxolimab. The receptor's source is an adult with an advanced solid tumor such as melanoma, head and neck, liver or kidney cancer. The CDR3 DNA sequence: TGTGCCAGCAGTGGGTGGGACAGGGGAAATCAGCCCCAGCATTTT. Translating gives CASSGWDRGNQPQHF.